A selection of T cell receptor beta chains follows, all from one sample in a study of cytomegalovirus exposure and HLA in healthy donors. Using immunoSEQ multiplex PCR, the repertoire was profiled, and TCRdb retains in-frame clones only, with some absent. The repertoire has over 95,000 clones, around 77% of them found once; the top ten carry around 3.2%. The sequencing input was PBMCs. The receptors stem from a man aged 40-49 years in good health and CMV-seronegative. Both conserved end residues are part of each CDR3. Each record gives: J gene, clone size, V gene, D gene, CDR3 DNA, CDR3 protein. A D gene is named only where the DNA matches it firmly. Clone size is not always given. Where it is, it says once, few, many or a class for expanded clones.

>TRBJ2-4|-|TRBV7-2|-
TGTGCCAGCAGCTTATTCTCCGGCATTCAGTACTTC
CASSLFSGIQYF
>TRBJ2-7|-|TRBV10-3|TRBD1
TGTGCCATCAGTGTGGGGGACAGTGTCTACGAGCAGTACTTC
CAISVGDSVYEQYF
>TRBJ1-5|-|TRBV5-5|-
TGTGCCAGCAGCTTGTACAGTGGGAATCAGCCCCAGCATTTT
CASSLYSGNQPQHF
>TRBJ2-7|-|TRBV6-5|TRBD1
TGTGCCAGCAGTACCGGGACAGGAGCCTACGAGCAGTACTTC
CASSTGTGAYEQYF
>TRBJ2-7|-|TRBV18|-
TGTGCCAGCTCACTTCGCAGGGATCCAGGCGAGCAGTACTTC
CASSLRRDPGEQYF
>TRBJ1-1|-|TRBV29-1|-
TGCAGCGCAGGACAGATGGAAGCTTTCTTT
CSAGQMEAFF
>TRBJ2-7|-|TRBV2|TRBD2
TGTGCCAGCAGGGGGGGGGTAGACGGATACGAGCAGTACTTC
CASRGGVDGYEQYF
>TRBJ1-1|-|TRBV19|-
TGTGCCAGTAGTATAGAAGGGGGGGTCCCTGAAGCTTTCTTT
CASSIEGGVPEAFF
>TRBJ2-2|-|TRBV19|-
TGTGCCAGTAGTATAAGCCGTACCGGGGAGCTGTTTTTT
CASSISRTGELFF
>TRBJ2-7|-|TRBV19|-
TGTGCCAGTAGTATAGATGGGGGCGCCTACGAGCAGTACTTC
CASSIDGGAYEQYF
>TRBJ2-3|-|TRBV7-2|TRBD2
TGTGCCAGCAGTCCTAGGACTAGCCAAACAGGGGATACGCAGTATTTT
CASSPRTSQTGDTQYF
>TRBJ2-2|once|TRBV5-4|TRBD2
TGTGCCAGCAGCTTGGGCGGGAGTGCCACCGGGGAGCTGTTTTTT
CASSLGGSATGELFF
>TRBJ2-7|-|TRBV2|-
TGTGCCAGCAGTGAAGGGGGGGTCGGATCTTTAGTGGTCTTC
CASSEGGVGSLVVF
>TRBJ2-3|-|TRBV30|-
TGTGCCTGGGCGGGGCCTAGCACAGATACGCAGTATTTT
CAWAGPSTDTQYF
>TRBJ2-3|-|TRBV6-1|TRBD1
TGTGCCAGCAGTATCGACAGGGGGCGTGTAGATACGCAGTATTTT
CASSIDRGRVDTQYF
>TRBJ1-2|-|TRBV19|-
TGTGCCAGTAGTATAGAAGGGAGCGGCTACACCTTC
CASSIEGSGYTF
>TRBJ2-7|-|TRBV5-1|TRBD2
TGCGCCAGCAGCTTGATACTAGCGGACGAGCAGTACTTC
CASSLILADEQYF
>TRBJ1-4|-|TRBV6-4|TRBD1
TGTGCCAGCAGTGACGCAGGGGGTCGCGAAAAACTGTTTTTT
CASSDAGGREKLFF
>TRBJ1-5|-|TRBV6-1|-
TGTGCCAGCAGTGCGACAGGAAATCAGCCCCAGCATTTT
CASSATGNQPQHF
>TRBJ2-1|-|TRBV7-8|TRBD1
TGTGCCAGTGACCAGGGGGCAGTCAATGAGCAGTTCTTC
CASDQGAVNEQFF
>TRBJ2-1|-|TRBV11-2|-
TGTGCCAGCAGCTCGGACAGATACAATGAGCAGTTCTTC
CASSSDRYNEQFF
>TRBJ2-5|few|TRBV2|-
TGTGCCAGCAGTGAAGAGGGGACTCCATCAGAGACCCAGTACTTC
CASSEEGTPSETQYF
>TRBJ2-1|-|TRBV25-1|TRBD2
TGTGCCAGCAGTGAGATGACTAGCGTTCTGCACAATGAGCAGTTCTTC
CASSEMTSVLHNEQFF
>TRBJ1-6|-|TRBV6-4|TRBD1
TGTGCCAGCAGTGAGGACAGGGATAATTCACCCCTCCACTTT
CASSEDRDNSPLHF
>TRBJ2-7|-|TRBV10-1|-
TGCGCCAGCAGTGCAGGAGGACTCGGGGAGCAGTACTTC
CASSAGGLGEQYF
>TRBJ2-7|-|TRBV6-4|-
TGTGCCAGCAGTGACTCCGTACACTACGAGCAGTACTTC
CASSDSVHYEQYF
>TRBJ2-3|-|TRBV29-1|TRBD2
TGCAGCGCTGCGGGGGCGGGAGGAGGCACAGATACGCAGTATTTT
CSAAGAGGGTDTQYF
>TRBJ1-2|-|TRBV5-4|TRBD1
TGTGCCAGCAGACGCCAGGGGGGCAGTAGCTACACCTTC
CASRRQGGSSYTF
>TRBJ2-1|-|TRBV5-1|-
TGCGCCAGCAGTCTCCACTTCCGGGGGCGGGAGATCTTTAGGGGTGAGCAGTTCTTC
CASSLHFRGREIFRGEQFF
>TRBJ1-4|-|TRBV5-4|TRBD1
TGTGCCAGCAGCTTGGACAGGGGAACAACTAATGAAAAACTGTTTTTT
CASSLDRGTTNEKLFF
>TRBJ1-2|-|TRBV6-5|TRBD1
TGTGCCAGCAGTTACGCGGACAGGACTAACTATGGCTACACCTTC
CASSYADRTNYGYTF
>TRBJ2-7|-|TRBV9|-
TGTGCCAGCAGCGCCCGATACAGGGACGAGCAGTACTTC
CASSARYRDEQYF
>TRBJ1-6|-|TRBV4-1|TRBD1
TGCGCCAGCAGCCAAGACGGGACAGGGGGCTACTCACCCCTCCACTTT
CASSQDGTGGYSPLHF
>TRBJ2-7|-|TRBV5-4|TRBD2
TGTGCCAGCAGCCTGTGGACTAGCTCCCAGTACGAGCAGTACTTC
CASSLWTSSQYEQYF
>TRBJ1-6|-|TRBV4-2|-
TGTGCCAGCAGCCAGGGGACGGACGGGGGGTCACCCCTCCACTTT
CASSQGTDGGSPLHF
>TRBJ1-6|-|TRBV6-5|-
TGTGCCAGCAGTTACTACGGGGGTTCCTATAATTCACCCCTCCACTTT
CASSYYGGSYNSPLHF
>TRBJ2-2|-|TRBV5-1|-
TGCGCCAGCAGCTTAAACATAGGGGAGCTGTTTTTT
CASSLNIGELFF
>TRBJ1-6|-|TRBV6-1|-
TGTGCCAGCAGTGAAGGTGGCGGGTCCTATAATTCACCCCTCCACTTT
CASSEGGGSYNSPLHF
>TRBJ2-5|-|TRBV5-1|TRBD1
TGCGCCAGCAGCAGAACAGGGGGAGAGACCCAGTACTTC
CASSRTGGETQYF
>TRBJ2-5|-|TRBV5-1|-
TGCGCCAGCAGCTTTGGGAGCCAAGAGACCCAGTACTTC
CASSFGSQETQYF
>TRBJ2-1|-|TRBV5-6|TRBD2
TGTGCCAGCAGCTTATTCGGCGGGAGTGGGGACAATGAGCAGTTCTTC
CASSLFGGSGDNEQFF
>TRBJ1-5|few|TRBV5-1|TRBD1
TGCGCCAGCAGCTTAACAGGGGGAAGCAATCAGCCCCAGCATTTT
CASSLTGGSNQPQHF
>TRBJ2-7|-|TRBV30|-
TGTGCCTGGACCCGACGGGGAGGTGGCTACGAGCAGTACTTC
CAWTRRGGGYEQYF
>TRBJ1-2|-|TRBV2|-
TGTGCCTCAAATACGGGCAGGGGCTTTGGTGGCTACACCTTC
CASNTGRGFGGYTF
>TRBJ2-1|-|TRBV7-9|-
TGTGCCAGCAGCCGAGATACGAATGAGCAGTTCTTC
CASSRDTNEQFF
>TRBJ2-3|few|TRBV9|-
TGTGCCAGCAGCGTACAGGGGACAGATACGCAGTATTTT
CASSVQGTDTQYF
>TRBJ2-1|few|TRBV10-3|TRBD2
TGTGCCATCAGTTTTAGCGGGAATAGGGACAATGAGCAGTTCTTC
CAISFSGNRDNEQFF
>TRBJ1-2|-|TRBV28|-
TGTGCCGGAGACGGACGAGCGGGGTATGGCTACACCTTC
CAGDGRAGYGYTF
>TRBJ2-3|-|TRBV9|-
TGTGCCAGCAGCGGACAAGGGAGAAGTCAGGATACGCAGTATTTT
CASSGQGRSQDTQYF
>TRBJ1-2|-|TRBV5-1|-
TGCGCCAGCAGCTTGGCCGGCAGGGAAGGTTTTGGCTACACCTTC
CASSLAGREGFGYTF